This TCR beta chain derives from a study of blood T cell repertoires in COVID-19. About the study: Samples of COVID-19 (acute and convalescent) were obtained from the United States, Italy and Spain. Sources were T cells, B-cell-depleted T cells, or PBMCs; the material itself was cDNA or gDNA.

In the study's own analysis: Scientists estimated how many nucleated cells there were by amplifying reference gene primers. This table comes from immunoSEQ multiplex PCR, and its TCRdb copy is limited to in-frame clones, with some not included. V, J and clone size derive from that table, while D and trimming were established from the DNA sequence. The sample gives over 45,000 clones, approximately 78% of which show up once; roughly 6.4% is in the top ten. Germline V CDR1 and CDR2: MNHEY, SMNVEV (reference sequence). CDR3 length: 11 residues. Trimming cost V 10 bases and J 3 bases; bases outside gene matches: 3.

The sequence was obtained from a human donor in a cohort sampled during active or convalescent COVID-19. The V call is TRBV27, the J call TRBJ2-7; 7 bases align to TRBD1. Sequences were obtained from peripheral blood. CDR3 DNA: TGTGCCACCGCAGGGGGCTACGAGCAGTACTTC. Its protein is CATAGGYEQYF.